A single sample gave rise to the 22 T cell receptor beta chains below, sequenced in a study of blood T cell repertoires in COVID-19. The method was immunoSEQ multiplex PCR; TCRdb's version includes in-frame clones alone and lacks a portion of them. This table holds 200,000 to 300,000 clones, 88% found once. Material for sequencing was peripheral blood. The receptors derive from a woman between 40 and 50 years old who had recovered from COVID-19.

CDR3 sequence (DNA): TGCAGTGCTAGTTGGGGGCGCGGCACTGAAGCTTTCTTT. Its translation: CSASWGRGTEAFF. The rearrangement links TRBV20-1 to TRBJ1-1, with D tentatively TRBD1 (6 bases). Germline V gives CDR1 DFQATT, CDR2 SNEGSKA (reference sequence). The CDR3 is 13 amino acids. Trimming pared 3 bases from V and 4 bases from J, leaving 12 bases between.

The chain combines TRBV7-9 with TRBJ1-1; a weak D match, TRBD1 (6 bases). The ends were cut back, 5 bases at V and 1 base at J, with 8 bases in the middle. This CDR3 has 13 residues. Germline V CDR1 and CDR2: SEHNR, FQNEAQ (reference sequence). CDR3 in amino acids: CASSLGANTEAFF. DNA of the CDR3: TGTGCCAGCAGCCTGGGGGCGAACACTGAAGCTTTCTTT.

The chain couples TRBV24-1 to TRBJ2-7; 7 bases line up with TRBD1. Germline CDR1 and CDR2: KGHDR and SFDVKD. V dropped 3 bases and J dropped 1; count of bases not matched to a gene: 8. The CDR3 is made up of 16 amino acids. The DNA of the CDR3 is TGTGCCACCAGTGATAACCGGGACAGATATTCCTACGAGCAGTACTTC. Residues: CATSDNRDRYSYEQYF.

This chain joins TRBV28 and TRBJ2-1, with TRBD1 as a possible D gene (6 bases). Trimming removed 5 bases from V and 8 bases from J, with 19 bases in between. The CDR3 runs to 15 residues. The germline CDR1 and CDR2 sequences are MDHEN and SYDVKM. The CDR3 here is CASSKDRPLVDEQFF. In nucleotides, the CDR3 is TGTGCCAGCAGTAAGGACAGACCTCTTGTCGATGAGCAGTTCTTC.

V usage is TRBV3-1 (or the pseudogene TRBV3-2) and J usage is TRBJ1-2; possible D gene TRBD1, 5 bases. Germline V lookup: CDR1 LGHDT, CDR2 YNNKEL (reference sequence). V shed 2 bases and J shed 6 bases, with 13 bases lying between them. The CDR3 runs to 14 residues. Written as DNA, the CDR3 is TGTGCCAGCAGCCAATGGATGGGGGGAGATGGCTACACCTTC. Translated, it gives CASSQWMGGDGYTF.

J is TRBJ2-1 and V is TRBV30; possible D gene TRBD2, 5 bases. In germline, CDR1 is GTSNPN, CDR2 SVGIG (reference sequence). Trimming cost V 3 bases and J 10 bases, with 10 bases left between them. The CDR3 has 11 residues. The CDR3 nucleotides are TGTGCCTGGAGGGACCAGCGGGAGCAGTTCTTC. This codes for CAWRDQREQFF. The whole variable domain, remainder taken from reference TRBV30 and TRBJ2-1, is SQTIHQWPATLVQPVGSPLSLECTVEGTSNPNLYWYRQAAGRGLQLLFYSVGIGQISSEVPQNLSASRPQDRQFILSSKKLLLSDSGFYLCAWRDQREQFFGPGTRLTVL.

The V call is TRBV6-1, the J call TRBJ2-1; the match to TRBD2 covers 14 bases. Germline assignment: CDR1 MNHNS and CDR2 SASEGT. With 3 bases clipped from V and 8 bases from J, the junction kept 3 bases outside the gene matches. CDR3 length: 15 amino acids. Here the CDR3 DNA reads TGTGCCAGCAGTGACGGGACTAGCGGGAGCCATGAGCAGTTCTTC. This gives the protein CASSDGTSGSHEQFF.

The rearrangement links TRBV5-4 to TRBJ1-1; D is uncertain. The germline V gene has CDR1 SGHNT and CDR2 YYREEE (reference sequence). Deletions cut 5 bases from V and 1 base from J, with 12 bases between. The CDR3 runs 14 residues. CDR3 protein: CASSPAGRNTEAFF. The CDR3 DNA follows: TGTGCCAGCAGTCCGGCCGGGAGGAACACTGAAGCTTTCTTT.

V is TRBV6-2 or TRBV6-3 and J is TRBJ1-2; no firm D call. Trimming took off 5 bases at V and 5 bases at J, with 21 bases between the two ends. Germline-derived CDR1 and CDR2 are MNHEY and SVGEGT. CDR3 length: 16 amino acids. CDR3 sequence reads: CASSRPFSGSEYGYTF. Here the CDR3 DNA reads TGTGCCAGCAGTCGACCGTTCTCGGGGTCAGAATATGGCTACACCTTC.

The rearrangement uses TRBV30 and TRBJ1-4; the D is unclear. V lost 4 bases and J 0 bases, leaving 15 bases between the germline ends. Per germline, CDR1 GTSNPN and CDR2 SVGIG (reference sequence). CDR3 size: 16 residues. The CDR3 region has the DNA TGTGCCTGGACCCGTGGCACACTAGCAACTAATGAAAAACTGTTTTTT. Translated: CAWTRGTLATNEKLFF. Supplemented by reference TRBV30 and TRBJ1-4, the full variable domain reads SQTIHQWPATLVQPVGSPLSLECTVEGTSNPNLYWYRQAAGRGLQLLFYSVGIGQISSEVPQNLSASRPQDRQFILSSKKLLLSDSGFYLCAWTRGTLATNEKLFFGSGTQLSVL.

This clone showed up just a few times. The CDR3 protein is CASTRGRSPLHF. In nucleotides, the CDR3 is TGTGCCAGCACCAGGGGTCGGTCACCCCTCCACTTT. This rearrangement joins TRBV6-5 to TRBJ1-6; perhaps TRBD1 as D (6 bases). Trimming pared 7 bases from V and 10 bases from J, leaving 11 bases between. This CDR3 region has 12 residues. CDR1 is MNHEY, CDR2 SVGAGI, per germline.

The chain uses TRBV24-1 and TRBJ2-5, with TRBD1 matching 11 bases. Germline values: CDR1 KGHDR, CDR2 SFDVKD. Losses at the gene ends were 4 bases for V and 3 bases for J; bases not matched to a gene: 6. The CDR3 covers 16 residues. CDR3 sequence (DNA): TGTGCCACCAGTGACCCTGGGGACAGGGGGGAAGAGACCCAGTACTTC. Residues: CATSDPGDRGEETQYF.

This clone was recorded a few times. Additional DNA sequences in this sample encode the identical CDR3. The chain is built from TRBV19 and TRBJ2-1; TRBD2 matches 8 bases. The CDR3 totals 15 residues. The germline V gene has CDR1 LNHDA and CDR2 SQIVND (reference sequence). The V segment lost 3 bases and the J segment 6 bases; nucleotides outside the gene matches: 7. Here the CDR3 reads CASSISAGGPNEQFF. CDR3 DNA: TGTGCCAGTAGTATTTCGGCGGGAGGCCCCAATGAGCAGTTCTTC.

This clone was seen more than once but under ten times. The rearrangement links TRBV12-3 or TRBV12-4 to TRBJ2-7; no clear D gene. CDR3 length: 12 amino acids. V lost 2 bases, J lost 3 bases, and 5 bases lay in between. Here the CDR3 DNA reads TGTGCCAGCAGTTTAACCGGCTACGAGCAGTACTTC. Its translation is CASSLTGYEQYF.

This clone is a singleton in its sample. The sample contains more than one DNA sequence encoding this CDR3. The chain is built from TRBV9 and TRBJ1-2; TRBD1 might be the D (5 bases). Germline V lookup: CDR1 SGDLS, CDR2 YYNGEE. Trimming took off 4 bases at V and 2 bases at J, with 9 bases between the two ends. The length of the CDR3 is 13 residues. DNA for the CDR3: TGTGCCAGCAGCCCCGACAGAAACTATGGCTACACCTTC. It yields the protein CASSPDRNYGYTF.

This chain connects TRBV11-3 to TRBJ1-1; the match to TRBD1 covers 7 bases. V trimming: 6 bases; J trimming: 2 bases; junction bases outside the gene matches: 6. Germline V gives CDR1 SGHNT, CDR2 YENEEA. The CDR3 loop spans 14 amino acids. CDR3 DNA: TGTGCCAGCAGACCGCAGGGGGGCAACACTGAAGCTTTCTTT. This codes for CASRPQGGNTEAFF.

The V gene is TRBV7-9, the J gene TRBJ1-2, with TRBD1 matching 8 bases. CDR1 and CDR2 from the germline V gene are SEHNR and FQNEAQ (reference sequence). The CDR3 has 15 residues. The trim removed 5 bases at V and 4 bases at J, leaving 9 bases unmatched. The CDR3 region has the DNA TGTGCCAGCAGCCCACCGACAGGGGCGCTCTATGGCTACACCTTC. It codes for CASSPPTGALYGYTF.

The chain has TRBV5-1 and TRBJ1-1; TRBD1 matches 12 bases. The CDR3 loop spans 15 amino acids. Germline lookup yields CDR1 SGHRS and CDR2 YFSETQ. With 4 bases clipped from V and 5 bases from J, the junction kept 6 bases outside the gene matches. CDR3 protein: CASSRDRGRGTEAFF. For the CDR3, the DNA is TGCGCCAGCAGCCGGGACAGGGGGCGAGGAACTGAAGCTTTCTTT.

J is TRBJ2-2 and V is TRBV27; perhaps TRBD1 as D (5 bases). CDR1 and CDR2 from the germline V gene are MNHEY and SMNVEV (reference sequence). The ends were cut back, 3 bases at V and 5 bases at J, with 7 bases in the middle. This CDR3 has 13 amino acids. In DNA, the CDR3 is TGTGCCAGCAGTTTCAGGGTGACCGGGGAGCTGTTTTTT. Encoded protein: CASSFRVTGELFF.

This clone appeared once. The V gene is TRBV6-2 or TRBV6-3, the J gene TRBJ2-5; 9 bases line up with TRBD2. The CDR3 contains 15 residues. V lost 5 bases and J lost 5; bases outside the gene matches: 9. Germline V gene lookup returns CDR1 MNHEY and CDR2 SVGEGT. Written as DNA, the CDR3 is TGTGCCAGCAGTGCCGGAGGCAGCGGGAGGGAGACCCAGTACTTC. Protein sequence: CASSAGGSGRETQYF.

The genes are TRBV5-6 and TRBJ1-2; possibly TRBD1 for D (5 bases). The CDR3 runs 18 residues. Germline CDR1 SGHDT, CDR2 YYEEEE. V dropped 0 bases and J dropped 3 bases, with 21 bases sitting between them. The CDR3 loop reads CASSLAYTSRAKDYGYTF. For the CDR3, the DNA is TGTGCCAGCAGCTTGGCGTATACCTCCAGGGCGAAGGACTATGGCTACACCTTC. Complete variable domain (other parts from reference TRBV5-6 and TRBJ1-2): DAGVTQSPTHLIKTRGQQVTLRCSPKSGHDTVSWYQQALGQGPQFIFQYYEEEERQRGNFPDRFSGHQFPNYSSELNVNALLLGDSALYLCASSLAYTSRAKDYGYTFGSGTRLTVV.

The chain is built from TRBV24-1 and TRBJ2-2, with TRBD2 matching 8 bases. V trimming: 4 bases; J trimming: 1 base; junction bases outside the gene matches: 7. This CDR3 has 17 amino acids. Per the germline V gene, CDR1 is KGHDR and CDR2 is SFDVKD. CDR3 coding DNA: TGTGCCACCAGTGACCCGGGGGGGGTAGAGAACACCGGGGAGCTGTTTTTT. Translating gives CATSDPGGVENTGELFF.